Following are 26 T cell receptor beta chains from one sample sequenced in a study of T cells in Graves' hyperthyroidism and ophthalmopathy (dated by TCRdb to the late 2010s). Library creation used multiplex PCR. The sample was run on an Illumina HiSeq 2000. The TCR beta CDR3 regions were amplified from the RNA transcripts. The TCR CDR3 was subjected to a first round of RT-PCR using the HTBI primer set and the Qiagen OneStep RT-PCR kit. TCRdb trimmed the raw reads at Q25, called clones with MiXCR and kept productive beta chains. Under each unique CDR3 protein, matching rows form one entry showing the most common genes and DNA. For this sample the table gives approximately 410,000 distinct CDR3 sequences, of which about 14% were detected only once. The biggest ten clones account for roughly 13% of the sample. Specimen: blood. These receptors all stem from a man younger than 35 with Graves' ophthalmopathy.

This clonotype has just a few counts. The chain uses TRBV4-1 and TRBJ2-7, with D hard to call. Germline V gene data show CDR1 as MGHRA and CDR2 as YSYEKL. This CDR3 is built from 16 residues. V was clipped by 1 base and J by 7 bases, with 20 bases between them. The CDR3 loop is CASSQGPSLIPLEQYF. The CDR3 region has the DNA TGCGCCAGCAGCCAAGGGCCCAGCCTTATCCCTCTTGAGCAGTACTTC.

This clonotype showed up many times. This chain joins TRBV30 and TRBJ1-1; D is possibly TRBD1 (5 bases). Germline V lookup: CDR1 GTSNPN, CDR2 SVGIG (reference sequence). Trimming stripped 5 bases from V and 6 bases from J, with 13 bases between. This CDR3 spans 12 amino acids. The chain's CDR3 is CAWVWGRAEAFF. CDR3 DNA: TGTGCCTGGGTATGGGGGAGGGCTGAAGCTTTCTTT. Full variable domain (outside the CDR3, taken from reference TRBV30 and TRBJ1-1): SQTIHQWPATLVQPVGSPLSLECTVEGTSNPNLYWYRQAAGRGLQLLFYSVGIGQISSEVPQNLSASRPQDRQFILSSKKLLLSDSGFYLCAWVWGRAEAFFGQGTRLTVV.

This clonotype was seen a few times. The V and J genes are TRBV7-9 and TRBJ2-5; 8 bases are a match to TRBD2. Trimming at V came to 6 bases and at J to 5 bases, leaving 8 bases not matched to a gene. The length of the CDR3 is 14 residues. The V gene's germline CDR1 is SEHNR and CDR2 FQNEAQ (reference sequence). The CDR3 nucleotides read TGTGCCAGCAGTCTTAGCGGGGCCCCCGAGACCCAGTACTTC. This translates into CASSLSGAPETQYF.

This clonotype was seen more than once but under ten times. The V gene is TRBV12-3 or TRBV12-4, the J gene TRBJ2-1, with TRBD1 as a possible D gene (6 bases). Trimming pared 4 bases from V and 6 bases from J, leaving 7 bases between. This CDR3 comprises 12 residues. CDR3 residues: CASSWGLNEQFF. In DNA form, the CDR3 reads TGTGCCAGCAGTTGGGGGCTCAATGAGCAGTTCTTC.

In this sample, this clonotype turned up many times. The rearrangement links TRBV30 to TRBJ1-6; D call uncertain. Per germline, CDR1 GTSNPN and CDR2 SVGIG (reference sequence). Trimming shortened V by 1 base and J by 7 bases, and 14 bases separated the two germline ends. The CDR3 is 15 amino acids. CDR3 bases: TGTGCCTGGAGTGAAAAAGGACGGATGAATTCACCCCTCCACTTT. Amino acid sequence: CAWSEKGRMNSPLHF.

This clonotype was counted a few times. The chain carries TRBV6-1 and TRBJ2-7, with TRBD2 identical over 7 bases. Unmatched junction bases numbered 10, after V lost 6 bases and J lost 5 bases. Looked up from germline, CDR1 is MNHNS and CDR2 is SASEGT. CDR3 size: 14 residues. The CDR3 loop is CASSPGLVGDEQYF. CDR3 in DNA: TGTGCCAGCAGCCCCGGACTAGTTGGCGACGAGCAGTACTTC.

Points on this clonotype: This could be a read error, since a much larger clone is one nucleotide away. The chain combines TRBV5-1 with TRBJ2-7, with 12 bases matching TRBD2. The J segment lost 9 bases and the V segment lost 1 base, leaving 8 bases of the junction unmatched. This CDR3 is 15 amino acids long. Germline V gene sequence: CDR1 SGHRS, CDR2 YFSETQ. The CDR3 sequence: CASSLTGLAGDGQYF. The DNA of the CDR3 is TGCGCCAGCAGCTTGACGGGACTAGCGGGCGACGGGCAGTACTTC.

This clonotype was counted ten times or more. V gene TRBV27 combines with J gene TRBJ2-3, with D perhaps TRBD2 (6 bases). The CDR3 has 15 amino acids. V lost 2 bases to trimming and J lost 6 bases, with 15 bases between them. Germline V gene data show CDR1 as MNHEY and CDR2 as SMNVEV (reference sequence). The CDR3 spells CASSLGWASVDTQYF. As DNA, the CDR3 is TGTGCCAGCAGTTTAGGGTGGGCTAGCGTCGATACGCAGTATTTT.

Many counts were recorded for this clonotype. The chain carries TRBV7-2 and TRBJ1-6; 7 bases agree with TRBD1. The V segment lost 4 bases and the J segment 7 bases; nucleotides outside the gene matches: 13. The CDR3 runs to 17 residues. Looked up from germline, CDR1 is SGHTA and CDR2 is FQGNSA. CDR3 residues: CASSSRRGQGENSPLHF. The CDR3, as DNA: TGTGCCAGCAGCTCTCGGAGGGGGCAGGGGGAAAATTCACCCCTCCACTTT.

This clonotype was found once. This sequence joins TRBV28 and TRBJ1-1; D unclear. The CDR3 runs 13 residues. CDR1 is MDHEN, CDR2 SYDVKM, per germline. Trimming took off 7 bases at V and 5 bases at J, with 14 bases between the two ends. CDR3 sequence: CASTQTWVTEAFF. In nucleotides, the CDR3 is TGTGCCAGCACCCAAACTTGGGTTACTGAAGCTTTCTTT.

The chain has TRBV10-1 and TRBJ1-1; tentative D call: TRBD1 (6 bases). Looked up from germline, CDR1 is WNHNN and CDR2 is SYGVQD (reference sequence). V was cut by 3 bases and J by 5 bases, with 13 bases left in between. The CDR3 runs 14 residues. The DNA of the CDR3 is TGCGCCAGCAGTGACGGGGGGCCAAGGACTGAAGCTTTCTTT. Translating gives CASSDGGPRTEAFF.

This clonotype was picked up a small number of times. The chain has TRBV7-9 and TRBJ1-4; D is unclear. The germline gives CDR1 SEHNR, CDR2 FQNEAQ (reference sequence). V gave up 0 bases and J gave up 4 bases, with 6 bases separating them. The CDR3 loop spans 14 amino acids. The CDR3 region has the DNA TGTGCCAGCAGCTTAGCTACGGGTAATGAAAAACTGTTTTTT. Residues: CASSLATGNEKLFF.

In its sample, this clonotype was seen many times. The chain recombines TRBV27 with TRBJ2-3; D ambiguous. CDR1 is MNHEY, CDR2 SMNVEV, per germline (reference sequence). The CDR3 extends over 15 amino acids. V was pared by 3 bases and J by 5 bases, with 15 bases between. CDR3 sequence: CASSLGPAARDTQYF. CDR3 nucleotides: TGTGCCAGCAGTTTGGGCCCCGCAGCGAGAGATACGCAGTATTTT.

This clonotype has ten or more counts. The chain carries TRBV30 and TRBJ2-1; D possibly corresponds to TRBD2 (5 bases). The CDR3 covers 13 residues. Germline V CDR1 and CDR2: GTSNPN, SVGIG (reference sequence). DNA of the CDR3: TGTGCGTTACATACTATTGGGAGAAATGAGCAGTTCTTC. Translation: CALHTIGRNEQFF.

This clonotype has ten or more counts. This rearrangement joins TRBV12-3 or TRBV12-4 to TRBJ1-1, with D unclear. V was trimmed by 1 base and J by 5 bases, leaving 5 bases between them. The CDR3 loop spans 12 amino acids. CDR3 sequence (DNA): TGTGCCAGCAGTTTAGGGTGGACTGAAGCTTTCTTT. It codes for CASSLGWTEAFF.

The rearrangement uses TRBV20-1 and TRBJ2-1, with 12 nucleotides matching TRBD2. Per the germline V gene, CDR1 is DFQATT and CDR2 is SNEGSKA (reference sequence). The V segment lost 6 bases and the J segment 3 bases; nucleotides outside the gene matches: 6. The CDR3 loop spans 15 amino acids. CDR3 residues: CSARLAGEFYNEQFF. In DNA, the CDR3 is TGCAGTGCGCGACTAGCGGGGGAGTTCTACAATGAGCAGTTCTTC.

This clonotype was detected ten times or more. The chain joins TRBV18 to TRBJ2-7; D not certain. V lost 0 bases and J lost 4, with 7 bases in between. This CDR3 contains 13 residues. The germline gives CDR1 KGHSH, CDR2 LQKENI. The CDR3: CASSPPSGYEQYF. CDR3 DNA: TGTGCCAGCTCACCACCAAGTGGGTACGAGCAGTACTTC. The full variable domain, rest sourced from reference TRBV18 and TRBJ2-7, is NAGVMQNPRHLVRRRGQEARLRCSPMKGHSHVYWYRQLPEEGLKFMVYLQKENIIDESGMPKERFSAEFPKEGPSILRIQQVVRGDSAAYFCASSPPSGYEQYFGPGTRLTVT.

This clonotype was seen ten or more times. V gene TRBV5-6 combines with J gene TRBJ1-1; 10 nucleotides match TRBD1. The junction had 5 bases not matched to a gene; V was cut back by 5 bases and J by 4 bases. CDR1 SGHDT and CDR2 YYEEEE come from the germline V gene. This CDR3 has 14 amino acids. This chain's CDR3 is CASRTGGGGTEAFF. CDR3 DNA sequence: TGTGCCAGCAGGACAGGGGGCGGGGGCACTGAAGCTTTCTTT.

The table lists this clonotype with many counts. This chain joins TRBV5-6 and TRBJ2-3; D call uncertain. The CDR3 sequence is 12 residues long. Germline V CDR1 and CDR2: SGHDT, YYEEEE. Trimming removed 4 bases from V and 5 bases from J, with 8 bases in between. CDR3 sequence: CASSARRDTQYF. The CDR3, as DNA: TGTGCCAGCAGCGCTAGGAGAGATACGCAGTATTTT. Combining the CDR3 with reference TRBV5-6 and TRBJ2-3 gives the whole variable domain DAGVTQSPTHLIKTRGQQVTLRCSPKSGHDTVSWYQQALGQGPQFIFQYYEEEERQRGNFPDRFSGHQFPNYSSELNVNALLLGDSALYLCASSARRDTQYFGPGTRLTVL.

The V call is TRBV18, the J call TRBJ2-7, with TRBD2 matching 10 bases. J was trimmed by 0 bases and V by 3 bases; bases with no gene match: 5. Looked up from germline, CDR1 is KGHSH and CDR2 is LQKENI. This CDR3 has 16 residues. The CDR3 DNA sequence: TGTGCCAGCTCACCTCAGTTAGCGGGAGGCTCCTACGAGCAGTACTTC. This codes for CASSPQLAGGSYEQYF.

Many counts were recorded for this clonotype. CDR3 DNA sequence: TGTGCCAGCAGTGAAGCCCGACAGGGGGCAGATGGCTACACCTTC. It translates to CASSEARQGADGYTF. V usage is TRBV6-1 and J usage is TRBJ1-2; 10 positions match TRBD1. With V trimmed by 0 bases and J by 6 bases, 4 bases remained unmatched. From germline, CDR1 is MNHNS and CDR2 SASEGT. This CDR3 is built from 15 residues.

The table lists this clonotype with many counts. The chain links TRBV5-6 to TRBJ1-2, with TRBD1 as a possible D gene (5 bases). The germline CDR1 and CDR2 sequences are SGHDT and YYEEEE. This CDR3 contains 15 residues. V gave up 4 bases and J gave up 2 bases, with 15 bases separating them. The chain's CDR3 is CASSPSGPRNYGYTF. The CDR3 coding sequence is TGTGCCAGCAGCCCTTCGGGGCCGAGGAACTATGGCTACACCTTC. Complete variable domain (other parts from reference TRBV5-6 and TRBJ1-2): DAGVTQSPTHLIKTRGQQVTLRCSPKSGHDTVSWYQQALGQGPQFIFQYYEEEERQRGNFPDRFSGHQFPNYSSELNVNALLLGDSALYLCASSPSGPRNYGYTFGSGTRLTVV.

This clonotype was seen a few times. The chain couples TRBV6-1 to TRBJ2-1; D call uncertain. This CDR3 comprises 12 residues. The V and J ends lost 7 bases and 9 bases respectively, with 13 bases between them. Germline assignment: CDR1 MNHNS and CDR2 SASEGT. CDR3 region: CASKGLRREQFF. CDR3 nucleotide sequence: TGTGCCAGCAAAGGGCTCCGGCGTGAGCAGTTCTTC.

The rearrangement links TRBV10-1 to TRBJ2-7; 9 bases fit TRBD1. This CDR3 comprises 13 residues. The J segment lost 8 bases and the V segment lost 4 bases, leaving 6 bases of the junction unmatched. In germline, CDR1 is WNHNN, CDR2 SYGVQD (reference sequence). This chain's CDR3 is CASSAGTGPKQYF. CDR3 sequence (DNA): TGCGCCAGCAGTGCAGGGACAGGGCCCAAGCAGTACTTC.

In this sample, this clonotype turned up many times. The DNA for the CDR3 is TGTGCCAGCAGCCGGAAGATTTACGACAGGGGGACTGAAGCTTTCTTT. Protein sequence: CASSRKIYDRGTEAFF. The rearrangement uses TRBV3-1 and TRBJ1-1; TRBD1 matches 9 bases. Germline CDR1 and CDR2: LGHDT and YNNKEL (reference sequence). The CDR3 sequence is 16 residues long. V lost 4 bases, J lost 5 bases, and 11 bases stayed unmatched.

Note on this clonotype: A much larger clone is a single base away; this may be a read error. The V call is TRBV9, the J call TRBJ1-2; 7 nucleotides match TRBD1. The trim removed 3 bases at V and 6 bases at J, leaving 11 bases unmatched. Per germline, CDR1 SGDLS and CDR2 YYNGEE. This CDR3 is built from 15 residues. The DNA for the CDR3 is TGTGCCAGCAGCGACACCGGGACAGCACTCCATGGCTACACCTTC. Protein sequence: CASSDTGTALHGYTF.